This T cell receptor beta chain was obtained from a study of blood T cell repertoires in COVID-19. Overall study: Collection of acute and convalescent COVID-19 samples took place in the United States, Italy and Spain. From T cells, B-cell-depleted T cells, or PBMCs came the material, which was cDNA or gDNA.

With 5 bases clipped from V and 4 bases from J, the junction kept 5 bases outside the gene matches. Germline-derived CDR1 and CDR2 are LNHDA and SQIVND (reference sequence). There are 14 residues in the CDR3. Source study methods: Nucleated cell number was recorded as an estimate derived from reference gene primer amplification. Sequenced by immunoSEQ multiplex PCR; TCRdb stores in-frame clones only, minus some. That table gives V, J and clone size, and the DNA gave D and trimming. This table holds 150,000 to 200,000 clones, about 90% found once. This TCR derives from an older woman with COVID-19, enrolled during active disease. The sequenced material came from peripheral blood. The V and J genes are TRBV19 and TRBJ1-1; 9 nucleotides match TRBD1. The CDR3 DNA reads as TGTGCCAGTAGTGTACAGGGGGCAGGCACTGAAGCTTTCTTT. Residues: CASSVQGAGTEAFF.